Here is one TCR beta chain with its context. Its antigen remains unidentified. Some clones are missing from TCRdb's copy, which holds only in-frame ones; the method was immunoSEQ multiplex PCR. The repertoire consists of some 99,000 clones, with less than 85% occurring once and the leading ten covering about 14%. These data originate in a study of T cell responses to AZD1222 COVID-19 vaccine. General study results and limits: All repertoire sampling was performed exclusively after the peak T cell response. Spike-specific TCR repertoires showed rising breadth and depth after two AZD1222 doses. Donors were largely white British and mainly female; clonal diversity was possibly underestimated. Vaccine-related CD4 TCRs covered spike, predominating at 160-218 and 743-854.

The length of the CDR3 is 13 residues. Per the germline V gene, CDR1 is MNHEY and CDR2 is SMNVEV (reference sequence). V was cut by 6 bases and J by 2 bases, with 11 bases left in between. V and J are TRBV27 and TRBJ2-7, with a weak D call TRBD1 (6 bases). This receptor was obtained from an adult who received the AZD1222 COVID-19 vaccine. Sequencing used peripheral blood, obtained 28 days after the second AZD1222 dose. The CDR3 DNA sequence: TGTGCCAGCAGGGGGTCAGGGGCCTACGAGCAGTACTTC. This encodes CASRGSGAYEQYF.